These 9 T cell receptor beta chains share one sample of origin, sequenced in a study of T-cell memory formation after mild COVID-19. TCRdb fed the 5' RACE reads into MiXCR, producing one record per CDR3 protein. The table shows hundreds of thousands of distinct CDR3 sequences, with approximately 8.4% occurring only once. Sequencing used PBMCs or a T cell subset sorted from them (not recorded which). These receptors were taken from a man aged 18 to 29 who had mild COVID-19 (a few samples of this study predate the infection). Cell type and time point are not known.

The gene calls are TRBV6-2 or TRBV6-3 and TRBJ2-1, with D perhaps assigned TRBD1 or TRBD2 (5 bases each). The CDR3 consists of 16 residues. Germline CDR1 reads MNHEY; CDR2 reads SVGEGT. V was pared by 5 bases and J by 2 bases, with 16 bases between. As DNA, the CDR3 is TGTGCCAGCAGTGCACCCCGGGACCCTCCCTACAATGAGCAGTTCTTC. Protein: CASSAPRDPPYNEQFF.

This clonotype was counted between two and nine times. The V gene is TRBV6-2 or TRBV6-3, the J gene TRBJ1-2; 7 bases match TRBD1. Germline V gene sequence: CDR1 MNHEY, CDR2 SVGEGT. V lost 6 bases and J lost 6; bases outside the gene matches: 7. The CDR3 contains 13 residues. The CDR3 bases are TGTGCCAGCAGCAGAGACAGGGCGAATGGCTACACCTTC. This codes for CASSRDRANGYTF.

This CDR3 is CSAGDPNTGELFF. Written as DNA, the CDR3 is TGCAGTGCTGGGGACCCGAACACCGGGGAGCTGTTTTTT. The J gene is TRBJ2-2, the V gene TRBV20-1; the D call may be TRBD1 or TRBD2 (5 bases each). The CDR3 length is 13 residues. The germline gives CDR1 DFQATT, CDR2 SNEGSKA (reference sequence). Trimming left V 5 bases short and J 0 bases short, with 7 bases between.

V usage is TRBV11-2 and J usage is TRBJ2-7; D perhaps matches TRBD2 (5 bases). With 1 base removed from V and 2 bases from J, the gap between germline ends came to 12 bases. CDR1 is SGHAT and CDR2 is FQNNGV in the germline V gene. CDR3 length equals 15 residues. CDR3 protein: CASSLVSGSAYEQYV. The CDR3 DNA reads as TGTGCCAGCAGCTTAGTCTCGGGATCGGCCTACGAGCAGTACGTC.

This clonotype showed up just a few times. This chain connects TRBV7-2 to TRBJ2-1; 9 bases are shared with TRBD2. This CDR3 has 15 residues. V lost 2 bases, J lost 6 bases, and 5 bases stayed unmatched. Germline lookup yields CDR1 SGHTA and CDR2 FQGNSA. CDR3 protein: CASSLMRGGLNEQFF. The CDR3 DNA follows: TGTGCCAGCAGCTTAATGCGGGGGGGCCTCAATGAGCAGTTCTTC.

This rearrangement joins TRBV20-1 to TRBJ1-1; TRBD1 matches at 7 bases. The V gene end was trimmed by 4 bases and the J gene end by 1 base; junction bases not matched to a gene: 3. Germline V gene data show CDR1 as DFQATT and CDR2 as SNEGSKA (reference sequence). CDR3 size: 13 residues. CDR3 bases: TGCAGTGCTAAGAGGACAGGGAACACTGAAGCTTTCTTT. It specifies CSAKRTGNTEAFF.

In its sample, this clonotype was seen a few times. The CDR3 region is CASTPFGGNYGYTF. CDR3 nucleotide sequence: TGTGCCAGCACCCCTTTTGGGGGTAACTATGGCTACACCTTC. The chain recombines TRBV7-2 with TRBJ1-2, with D possibly being TRBD1 (5 bases). The ends were cut back, 7 bases at V and 1 base at J, with 13 bases in the middle. The CDR3 is made up of 14 amino acids. The germline V gene has CDR1 SGHTA and CDR2 FQGNSA.

The J gene is TRBJ1-4, the V gene TRBV20-1; perhaps TRBD1 as D (5 bases). Trimming took off 1 base at V and 17 bases at J, with 17 bases between the two ends. The CDR3 loop spans 12 amino acids. The germline V gene encodes CDR1 DFQATT and CDR2 SNEGSKA (reference sequence). The DNA for the CDR3 is TGCAGTGCTAGAGGCGGCAGGGCCAAAGTCTTTTTT. Translating gives CSARGGRAKVFF.

The sample holds many counts of this clonotype. V is TRBV5-1 and J is TRBJ1-1; 7 nucleotides agree with TRBD1. Trimming at V came to 0 bases and at J to 4 bases, leaving 15 bases not matched to a gene. Germline V gene data show CDR1 as SGHRS and CDR2 as YFSETQ. CDR3 length: 18 residues. The CDR3 region is CASSLGALGQPLGTEAFF. CDR3 nucleotides: TGCGCCAGCAGCTTGGGGGCCTTGGGACAGCCTTTGGGCACTGAAGCTTTCTTT.